This entry is about one TCR beta chain. Its antigen remains unknown. With a much larger clone just one base away, this may be a read error. This sample is drawn from a study of blood T cells in healthy people across ages. Study-wide results and caveats: Among long-lived donors, naive CD4+ cells were more numerous and diversity higher than in aged donors.

At least 7 million PBMCs were isolated per sample. Total RNA, at least 6 micrograms per sample, came from PBMCs. Through a sample-barcoded 5' primer and a J-beta primer mix, a second PCR was run for roughly 6 to 12 cycles. Tagging of each cDNA molecule was performed by a template-switch adaptor with 12 random nucleotides. TCRdb called the 5' RACE reads again in MiXCR, with one record for every CDR3 protein. Of about 580,000 distinct CDR3 sequences listed, around 48% were seen once; the top ten hold approximately 23%. This CDR3 comprises 12 residues. In germline, CDR1 is MDHEN, CDR2 SYDVKM. V lost 4 bases, J lost 10 bases, and 3 bases stayed unmatched.

The specimen was blood. V is TRBV28 and J is TRBJ1-4, with TRBD1 identical over 7 bases. The clonotype originates from a man aged 80 or over in good health. Written as DNA, the CDR3 is TGTGCCAGCAGTTCCCAGGGGGGAAAACTGTTTTTT. Residues: CASSSQGGKLFF.